Given below is one T cell receptor beta chain in context. This entry comes from a study of shared clonotypes between healthy human individuals. The table came from immunoSEQ multiplex PCR; TCRdb's copy has only in-frame clones and leaves some out. The table shows millions of clones, with around nine tenths occurring only once. Germline CDR1 reads SQVTM; CDR2 reads ANQGSEA. The V and J ends lost 7 bases and 6 bases respectively, with 16 bases between them. This CDR3 has 12 residues. The chain links TRBV29-1 to TRBJ2-7; unclear D gene. This receptor was obtained from a man between 18 and 29 years old in good health. The material sequenced was naive CD4+ T cells sorted from blood. Subset: CD45RA+ positively selected. The CDR3: CSAVLGNGEQYF. CDR3 DNA sequence: TGCAGCGCTGTTTTGGGCAATGGCGAGCAGTACTTC.